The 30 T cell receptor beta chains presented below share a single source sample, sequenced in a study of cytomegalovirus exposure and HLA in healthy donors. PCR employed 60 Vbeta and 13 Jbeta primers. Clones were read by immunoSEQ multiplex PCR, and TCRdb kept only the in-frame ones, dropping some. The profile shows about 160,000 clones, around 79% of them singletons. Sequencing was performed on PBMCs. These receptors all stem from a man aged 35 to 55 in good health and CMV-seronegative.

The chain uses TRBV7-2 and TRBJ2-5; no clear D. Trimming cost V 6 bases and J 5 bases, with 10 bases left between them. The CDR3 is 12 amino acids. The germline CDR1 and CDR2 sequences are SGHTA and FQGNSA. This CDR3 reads CASSKTRETQYF. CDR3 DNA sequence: TGTGCCAGCAGTAAGACCAGGGAGACCCAGTACTTC.

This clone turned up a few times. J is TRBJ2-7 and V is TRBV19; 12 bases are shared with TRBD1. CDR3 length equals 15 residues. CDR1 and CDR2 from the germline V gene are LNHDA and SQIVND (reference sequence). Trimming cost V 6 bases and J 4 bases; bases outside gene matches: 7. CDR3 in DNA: TGTGCCAGTAGCCAACGGGACAGGGGGCATTACGAGCAGTACTTC. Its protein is CASSQRDRGHYEQYF. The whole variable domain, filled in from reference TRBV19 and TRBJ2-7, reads DGGITQSPKYLFRKEGQNVTLSCEQNLNHDAMYWYRQDPGQGLRLIYYSQIVNDFQKGDIAEGYSVSREKKESFPLTVTSAQKNPTAFYLCASSQRDRGHYEQYFGPGTRLTVT.

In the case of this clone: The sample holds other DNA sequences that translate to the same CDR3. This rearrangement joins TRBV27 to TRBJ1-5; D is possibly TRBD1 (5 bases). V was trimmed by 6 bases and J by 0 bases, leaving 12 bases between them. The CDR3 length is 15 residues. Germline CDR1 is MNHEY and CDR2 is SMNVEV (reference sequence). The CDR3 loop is CASRPRQISNQPQHF. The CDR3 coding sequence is TGTGCCAGCAGGCCTAGACAGATTAGCAATCAGCCCCAGCATTTT.

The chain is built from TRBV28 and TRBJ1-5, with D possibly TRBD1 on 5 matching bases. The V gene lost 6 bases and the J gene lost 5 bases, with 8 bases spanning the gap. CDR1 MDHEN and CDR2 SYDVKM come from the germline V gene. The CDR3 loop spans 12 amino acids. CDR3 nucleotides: TGTGCCAGCAGGGACATTGATCAGCCCCAGCATTTT. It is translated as CASRDIDQPQHF.

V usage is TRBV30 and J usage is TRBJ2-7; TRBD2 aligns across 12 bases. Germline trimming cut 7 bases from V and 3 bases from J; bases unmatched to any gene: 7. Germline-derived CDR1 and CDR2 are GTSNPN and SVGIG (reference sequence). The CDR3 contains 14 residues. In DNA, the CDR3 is TGTGCCTACCGACTAGCGGGAGACATCTACGAGCAGTACTTC. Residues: CAYRLAGDIYEQYF.

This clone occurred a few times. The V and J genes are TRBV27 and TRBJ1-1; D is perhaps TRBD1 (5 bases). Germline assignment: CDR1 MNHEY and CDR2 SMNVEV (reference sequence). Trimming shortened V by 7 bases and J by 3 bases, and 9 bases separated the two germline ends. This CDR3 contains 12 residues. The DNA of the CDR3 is TGTGCCAGCAAAGCAGGGTACACTGAAGCTTTCTTT. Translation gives CASKAGYTEAFF.

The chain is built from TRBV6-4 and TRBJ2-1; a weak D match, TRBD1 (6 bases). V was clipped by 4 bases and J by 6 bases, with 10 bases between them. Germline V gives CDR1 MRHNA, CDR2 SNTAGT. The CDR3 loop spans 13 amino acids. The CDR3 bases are TGTGCCAGCAGTGCCGGACAGACCAATGAGCAGTTCTTC. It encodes CASSAGQTNEQFF.

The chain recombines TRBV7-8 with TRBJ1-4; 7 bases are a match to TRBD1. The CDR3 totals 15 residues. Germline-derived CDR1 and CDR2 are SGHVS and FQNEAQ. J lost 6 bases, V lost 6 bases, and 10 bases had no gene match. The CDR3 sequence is CASRDERQGDEKLFF. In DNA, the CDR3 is TGTGCCAGCAGGGACGAAAGGCAGGGGGATGAAAAACTGTTTTTT.

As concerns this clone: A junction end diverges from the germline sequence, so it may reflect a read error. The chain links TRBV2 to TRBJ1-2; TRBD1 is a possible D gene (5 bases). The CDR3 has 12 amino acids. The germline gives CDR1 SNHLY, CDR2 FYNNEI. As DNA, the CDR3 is TGTGCCAGCAGGGAGGGGAGCTATGGCTGCACCTTC. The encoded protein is CASREGSYGCTF. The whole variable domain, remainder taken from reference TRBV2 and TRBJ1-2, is EPEVTQTPSHQVTQMGQEVILRCVPISNHLYFYWYRQILGQKVEFLVSFYNNEISEKSEIFDDQFSVERPDGSNFTLKIRSTKLEDSAMYFCASREGSYGCTFGSGTRLTVV.

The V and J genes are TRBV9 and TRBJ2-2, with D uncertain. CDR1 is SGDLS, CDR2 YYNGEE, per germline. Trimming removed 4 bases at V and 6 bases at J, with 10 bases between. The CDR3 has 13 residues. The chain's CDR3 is CASSQLGAGELFF. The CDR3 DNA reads TGTGCCAGCAGCCAATTGGGCGCCGGGGAGCTGTTTTTT.

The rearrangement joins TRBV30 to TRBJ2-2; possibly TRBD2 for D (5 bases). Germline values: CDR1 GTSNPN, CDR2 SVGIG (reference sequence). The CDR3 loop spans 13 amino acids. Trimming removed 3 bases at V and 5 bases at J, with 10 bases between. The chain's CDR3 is CAWRSRGTGELFF. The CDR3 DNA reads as TGTGCCTGGAGGAGTCGGGGAACCGGGGAGCTGTTTTTT.

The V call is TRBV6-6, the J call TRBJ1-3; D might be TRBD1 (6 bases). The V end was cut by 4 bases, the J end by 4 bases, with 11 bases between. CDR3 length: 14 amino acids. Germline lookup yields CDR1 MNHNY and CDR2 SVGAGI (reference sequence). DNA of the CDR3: TGTGCCAGCAGTTGGGGGGGGCAAGGAAACACCATATATTTT. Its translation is CASSWGGQGNTIYF.

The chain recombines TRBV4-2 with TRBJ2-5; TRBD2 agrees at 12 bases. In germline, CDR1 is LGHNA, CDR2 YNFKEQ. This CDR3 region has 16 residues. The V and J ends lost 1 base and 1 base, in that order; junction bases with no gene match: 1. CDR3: CASSQASGGGQETQYF. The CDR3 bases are TGTGCCAGCAGCCAAGCTAGCGGGGGGGGCCAAGAGACCCAGTACTTC.

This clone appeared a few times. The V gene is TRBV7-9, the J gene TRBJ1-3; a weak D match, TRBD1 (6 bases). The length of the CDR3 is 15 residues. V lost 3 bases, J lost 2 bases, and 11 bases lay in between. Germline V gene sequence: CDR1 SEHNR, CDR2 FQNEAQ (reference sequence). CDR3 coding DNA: TGTGCCAGCAGCTTTTGGACAGCGACTGGAAACACCATATATTTT. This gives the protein CASSFWTATGNTIYF.

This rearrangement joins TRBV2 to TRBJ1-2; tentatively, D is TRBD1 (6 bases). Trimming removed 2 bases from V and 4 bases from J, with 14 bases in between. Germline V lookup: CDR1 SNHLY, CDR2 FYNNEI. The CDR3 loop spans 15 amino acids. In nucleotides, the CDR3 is TGTGCCAGCAGTGAAAGGAACAGGGTTAGCTATGGCTACACCTTC. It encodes CASSERNRVSYGYTF.

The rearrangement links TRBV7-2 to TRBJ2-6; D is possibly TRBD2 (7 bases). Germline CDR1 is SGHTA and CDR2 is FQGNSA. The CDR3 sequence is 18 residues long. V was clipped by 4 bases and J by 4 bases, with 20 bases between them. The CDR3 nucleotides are TGTGCCAGCAGCTCTGGGCGGGGGCGAGCGGGCGGGGCCAACGTCCTGACTTTC. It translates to CASSSGRGRAGGANVLTF.

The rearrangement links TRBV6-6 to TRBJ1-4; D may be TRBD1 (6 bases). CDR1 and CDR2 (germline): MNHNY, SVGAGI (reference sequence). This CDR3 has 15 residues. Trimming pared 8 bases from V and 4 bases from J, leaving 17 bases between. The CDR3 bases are TGTGCCAGCGGGGTCTACAGGGCCGGTAATGAAAAACTGTTTTTT. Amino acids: CASGVYRAGNEKLFF.

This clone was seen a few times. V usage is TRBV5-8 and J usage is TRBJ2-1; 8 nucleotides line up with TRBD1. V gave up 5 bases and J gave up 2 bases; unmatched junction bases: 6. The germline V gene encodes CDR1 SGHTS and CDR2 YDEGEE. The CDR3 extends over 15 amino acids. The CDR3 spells CASSQGQVTYNEQFF. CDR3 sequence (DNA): TGTGCCAGCAGTCAGGGACAGGTGACCTACAATGAGCAGTTCTTC. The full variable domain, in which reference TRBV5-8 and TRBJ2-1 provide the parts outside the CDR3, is EAGVTQSPTHLIKTRGQQATLRCSPISGHTSVYWYQQALGLGLQFLLWYDEGEERNRGNFPPRFSGRQFPNYSSELNVNALELEDSALYLCASSQGQVTYNEQFFGPGTRLTVL.

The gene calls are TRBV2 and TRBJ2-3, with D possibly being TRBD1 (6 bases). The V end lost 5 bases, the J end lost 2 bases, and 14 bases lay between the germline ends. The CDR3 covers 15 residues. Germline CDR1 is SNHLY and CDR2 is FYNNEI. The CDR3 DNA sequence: TGTGCCAGCAGTAGAAACAGGGCCAACACAGATACGCAGTATTTT. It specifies CASSRNRANTDTQYF.

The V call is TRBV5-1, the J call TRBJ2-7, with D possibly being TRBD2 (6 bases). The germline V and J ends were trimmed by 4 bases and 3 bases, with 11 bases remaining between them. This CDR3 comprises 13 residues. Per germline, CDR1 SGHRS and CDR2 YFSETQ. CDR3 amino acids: CASSKPGSYEQYF. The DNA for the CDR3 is TGCGCCAGCAGCAAACCCGGGAGCTACGAGCAGTACTTC.

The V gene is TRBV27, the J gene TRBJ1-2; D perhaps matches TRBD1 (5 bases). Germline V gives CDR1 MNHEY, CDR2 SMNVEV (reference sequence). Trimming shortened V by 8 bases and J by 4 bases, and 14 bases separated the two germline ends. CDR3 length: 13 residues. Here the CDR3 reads CASSGGRGYGYTF. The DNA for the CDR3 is TGTGCCAGCTCGGGGGGGAGAGGCTATGGCTACACCTTC.

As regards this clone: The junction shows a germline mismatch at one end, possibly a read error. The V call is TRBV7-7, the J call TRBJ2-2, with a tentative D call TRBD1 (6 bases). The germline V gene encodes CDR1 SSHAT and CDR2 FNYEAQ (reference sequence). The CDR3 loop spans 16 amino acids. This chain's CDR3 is CASSSLTGLGTGELFF. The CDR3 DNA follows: TGTGCTAGCAGCTCCCTGACAGGCCTTGGGACCGGGGAGCTGTTTTTT.

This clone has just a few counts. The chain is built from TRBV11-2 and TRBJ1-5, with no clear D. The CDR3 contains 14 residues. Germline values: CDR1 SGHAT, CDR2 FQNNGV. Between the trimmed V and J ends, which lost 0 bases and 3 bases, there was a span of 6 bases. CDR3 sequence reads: CASSLDGVNQPQHF. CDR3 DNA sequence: TGTGCCAGCAGCTTAGACGGGGTCAATCAGCCCCAGCATTTT.

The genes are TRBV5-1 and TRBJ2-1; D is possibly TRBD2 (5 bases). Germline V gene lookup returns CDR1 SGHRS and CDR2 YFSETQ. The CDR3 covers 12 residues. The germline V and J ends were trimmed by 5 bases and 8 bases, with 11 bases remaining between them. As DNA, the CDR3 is TGCGCCAGCAGTCGGGATCTGGATGAGCAGTTCTTC. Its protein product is CASSRDLDEQFF.

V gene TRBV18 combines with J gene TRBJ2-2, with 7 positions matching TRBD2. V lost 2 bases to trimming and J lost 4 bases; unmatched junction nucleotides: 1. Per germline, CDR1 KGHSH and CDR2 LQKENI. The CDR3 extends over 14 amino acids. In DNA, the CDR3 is TGTGCCAGCTCACCAGGCGGGGGCACCGGGGAGCTGTTTTTT. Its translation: CASSPGGGTGELFF.

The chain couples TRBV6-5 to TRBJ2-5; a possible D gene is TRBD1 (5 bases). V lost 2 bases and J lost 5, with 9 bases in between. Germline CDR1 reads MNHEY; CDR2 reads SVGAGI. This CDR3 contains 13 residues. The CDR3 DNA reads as TGTGCCAGCAGTTACACAGGCAGGGAGACCCAGTACTTC. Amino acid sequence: CASSYTGRETQYF.

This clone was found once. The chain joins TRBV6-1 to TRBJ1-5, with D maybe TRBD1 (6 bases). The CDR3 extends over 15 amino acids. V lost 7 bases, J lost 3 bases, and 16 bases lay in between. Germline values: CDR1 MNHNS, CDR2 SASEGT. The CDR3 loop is CASIGRGGFNQPQHF. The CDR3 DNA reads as TGTGCCAGCATCGGTAGGGGGGGATTCAATCAGCCCCAGCATTTT.

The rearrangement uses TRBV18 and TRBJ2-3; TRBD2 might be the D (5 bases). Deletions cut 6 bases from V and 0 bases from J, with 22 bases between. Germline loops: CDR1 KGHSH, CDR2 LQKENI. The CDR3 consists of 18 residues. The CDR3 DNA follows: TGTGCCAGCTCGAATTTGCGGGTAGGAGATACTAGCACAGATACGCAGTATTTT. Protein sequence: CASSNLRVGDTSTDTQYF. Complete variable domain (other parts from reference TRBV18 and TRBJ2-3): NAGVMQNPRHLVRRRGQEARLRCSPMKGHSHVYWYRQLPEEGLKFMVYLQKENIIDESGMPKERFSAEFPKEGPSILRIQQVVRGDSAAYFCASSNLRVGDTSTDTQYFGPGTRLTVL.

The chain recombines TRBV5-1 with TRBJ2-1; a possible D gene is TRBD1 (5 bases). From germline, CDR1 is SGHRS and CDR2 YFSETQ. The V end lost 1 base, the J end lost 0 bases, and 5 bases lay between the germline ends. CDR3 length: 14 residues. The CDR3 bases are TGCGCCAGCAGCTTGAGGGGCTCCTACAATGAGCAGTTCTTC. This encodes CASSLRGSYNEQFF.

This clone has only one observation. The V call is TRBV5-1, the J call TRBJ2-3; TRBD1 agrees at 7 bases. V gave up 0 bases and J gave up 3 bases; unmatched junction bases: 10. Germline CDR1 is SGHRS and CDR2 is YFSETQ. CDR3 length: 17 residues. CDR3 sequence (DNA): TGCGCCAGCAGCTTGGAGCAACAGGGGCGGCTGACAGATACGCAGTATTTT. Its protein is CASSLEQQGRLTDTQYF.